This TCR beta chain is from a study of blood T cells in healthy people across ages. As for this clonotype: Antigen unknown.

Through a sample-barcoded 5' primer and a J-beta primer mix, a second PCR was run for 7 to 11 cycles. Via MiXCR, TCRdb re-called the 5' RACE reads, giving one row per CDR3 protein. The sample holds fewer than 1,200,000 distinct CDR3 sequences, 20% to 25% seen once. Points from the study as a whole: Researchers judged that diversity estimates from one million T cells fell short of true values. A strong correlation between TCR beta diversity and naive T cell percentage was seen. Donor CMV status was unknown, possibly confounding expanded clonotype changes.

The V end was cut by 2 bases, the J end by 2 bases, with 12 bases between. Germline-derived CDR1 and CDR2 are SEHNR and FQNEAQ (reference sequence). CDR3 length: 15 residues. This sample also belongs to another study, concerning T cells of mothers and their children. That paper notes: The study found slightly higher but non-significant overlap in related versus unrelated mother-child pairs.

The origin of this receptor is a girl between 2 and 10 years old in good health. Material: blood. J is TRBJ2-5 and V is TRBV7-9, with D possibly being TRBD2 (6 bases). CDR3 coding DNA: TGTGCCAGCAGCTTAATCCTAGCGAGTCAAGAGACCCAGTACTTC. Translated: CASSLILASQETQYF.